This entry describes one TCR beta chain. Its antigen is currently unknown. This entry is derived from a study of shared clonotypes between healthy human individuals. Study observations and caveats: Having only a few donors restricted how much genetic and exposure-history diversity was captured. A reduction in generation probabilities was seen for non-shared clonotypes relative to those shared by all four donors.

Naive CD8 cells comprised CD45RO-negative, CCR7-positively selected cells, excluding terminally differentiated effector memory CD45RA+ cells. The CDR3 totals 15 residues. Germline CDR1 SGHRS, CDR2 YFSETQ. The ends were cut back, 4 bases at V and 8 bases at J, with 21 bases in the middle. When replicate PCRs were run on sorted subsets, they used 200 to 250 ng DNA, about 31,000 T cell genomes. The method was immunoSEQ multiplex PCR; TCRdb's version includes in-frame clones alone and lacks a portion of them. Of roughly 570,000 clones listed, 95% to 98% were seen once; the top ten hold 0.25% to 0.35%. The chain uses TRBV5-1 and TRBJ1-2; a weak D match, TRBD1 (6 bases). Sequenced material: naive CD8+ T cells sorted from blood. The sequence derives from a young man in good health. The CDR3 bases are TGCGCCAGCAGCCCTACGCAGGGACAAGTAGGCGGCTACACCTTC. Translating gives CASSPTQGQVGGYTF.